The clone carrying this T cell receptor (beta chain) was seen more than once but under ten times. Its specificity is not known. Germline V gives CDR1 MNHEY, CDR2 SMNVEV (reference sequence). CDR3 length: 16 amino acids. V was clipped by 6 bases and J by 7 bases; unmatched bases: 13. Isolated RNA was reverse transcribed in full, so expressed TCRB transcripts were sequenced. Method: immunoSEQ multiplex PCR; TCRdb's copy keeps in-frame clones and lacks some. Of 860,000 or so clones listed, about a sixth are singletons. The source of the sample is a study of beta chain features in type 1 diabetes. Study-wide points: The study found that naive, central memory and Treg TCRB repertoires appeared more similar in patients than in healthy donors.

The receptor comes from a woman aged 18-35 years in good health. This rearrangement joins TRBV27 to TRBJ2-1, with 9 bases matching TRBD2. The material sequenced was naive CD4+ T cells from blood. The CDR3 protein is CASSRGRREGRNEQFF. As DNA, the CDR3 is TGTGCCAGCAGCCGGGGGAGGCGGGAGGGCCGGAATGAGCAGTTCTTC.